The rows below give T cell receptor beta chains drawn from one sample of a study of blood T cells in healthy people across ages. TCRdb used MiXCR to reprocess the 5' RACE reads, holding one entry per CDR3 protein. The sample lists about 1.8 million distinct CDR3 sequences; about 49% were seen once. Input material: blood. These receptors were taken from a middle-aged woman in good health. Both conserved end residues are part of each CDR3. A D gene is named only where the DNA matches it firmly. The listing skips clone size in some rows; elsewhere it reads once, few, many or a size class.

D gene	CDR3 length	J gene	V gene	clone size	CDR3 DNA	CDR3 protein
TRBD2	15	TRBJ2-2	TRBV27	-	TGTGCCAGCAGAAACGGGGGGACGAACACCGGGGAGCTGTTTTTT	CASRNGGTNTGELFF
-	18	TRBJ2-3	TRBV4-2	-	TGTGCCAGCAGGTCCGGGACTCTCACCTCCAGGAGTACAGATACGCAGTATTTT	CASRSGTLTSRSTDTQYF
-	13	TRBJ2-3	TRBV7-9	-	TGTGCCAGCAGCTGGGGGAGGCAGGAAGAGTGGTATTTT	CASSWGRQEEWYF
-	17	TRBJ2-7	TRBV6-2/TRBV6-3	-	TGTGCCAGCACAGGACACCAATCCGGGACGACCTACAATGAGCAGTACTTC	CASTGHQSGTTYNEQYF
-	16	TRBJ1-2	TRBV4-2	-	TGTGCCAGCAGCCAAGTTACGCGGGGCGGTGACTATGGCTACACCTTC	CASSQVTRGGDYGYTF
-	15	TRBJ1-6	TRBV3-1	few	TGTGCCAGCAGCCAAGAAATGGGGGGAAGATCACCCCTCCACTTT	CASSQEMGGRSPLHF
TRBD1	16	TRBJ2-5	TRBV6-2/TRBV6-3	-	TGTGCCAGCAAAGAGCGGACAGGGCGAGGCCAAGAGACCCAGTACTTC	CASKERTGRGQETQYF
-	12	TRBJ2-7	TRBV5-4	-	TGTGCCAGCAGCCCCTCGAGAGGAACCCGGTACTTC	CASSPSRGTRYF
TRBD1	14	TRBJ2-7	TRBV6-2/TRBV6-3	-	TGTGCCAGCAGAAAACCGACAGGGCCCTACGAGCAGTACTTC	CASRKPTGPYEQYF
TRBD2	13	TRBJ2-5	TRBV20-1	-	TGCAGTGAACGCGGGGGGGCCGAAGAGACCCAGTACTTC	CSERGGAEETQYF
-	14	TRBJ2-7	TRBV4-2	-	TGTGCCAGCAGCCTCCGGGACATGCACGACGAGCAGTACTTC	CASSLRDMHDEQYF
TRBD2	17	TRBJ2-3	TRBV5-1	-	TGCGCCAGCAGGACGGGACTAGCGGGCGCTAGCACAGATACGCAGTATTTT	CASRTGLAGASTDTQYF
TRBD1	15	TRBJ2-7	TRBV7-2	-	TGTGCCAGCAGCTTAGCGGGACAGTCTACTTACGAGCAGTACTTC	CASSLAGQSTYEQYF
-	12	TRBJ2-5	TRBV29-1	many	TGCAGCGTTGTTGGCAGCCAAGAGACCCAGTACTTC	CSVVGSQETQYF
-	14	TRBJ2-5	TRBV11-2	-	TGTGCCAGCAGCCTCCGGGACCGCCGAGAGACCCAGTACTTC	CASSLRDRRETQYF
TRBD1	16	TRBJ2-5	TRBV28	few	TGTGCCAGCAGCGGGACAGGGGGCGGGTGGCAAGAGACCCAGTACTTC	CASSGTGGGWQETQYF
-	13	TRBJ2-7	TRBV20-1	-	TGCAGTGCTAGAGGGGAACAAGACTACGAGCAGTACTTC	CSARGEQDYEQYF
-	13	TRBJ2-7	TRBV29-1	-	TGCAGCGTTGAAGGGAAGAACTCCTACGAGCAGTACTTC	CSVEGKNSYEQYF
TRBD1	16	TRBJ1-5	TRBV5-6	-	TGTGCCAGCAGCTATACAGGGGGGTCTTGGAATCAGCCCCAGCATTTT	CASSYTGGSWNQPQHF
TRBD1	16	TRBJ2-1	TRBV7-2	-	TGTGCCAGCAGCTTAGTAGGGGGCTCGCCTTACAATGAGCAGTTCTTC	CASSLVGGSPYNEQFF
-	13	TRBJ1-1	TRBV12-3/TRBV12-4	-	TGTGCCAGCAGCATTACGGGGGTCACTGAAGCTTTCTTT	CASSITGVTEAFF
TRBD1	20	TRBJ1-5	TRBV6-2/TRBV6-3	few	TGTGCCAGCAGTTATCAGAAGGGGACAGGGATGACTCCCAGCAATCAGCCCCAGCATTTT	CASSYQKGTGMTPSNQPQHF
-	15	TRBJ2-5	TRBV3-1	-	TGTGCCAGCAGCCATGCGGGCTCTGGGCAAGGGACCCAGTACTTC	CASSHAGSGQGTQYF
TRBD1	17	TRBJ2-2	TRBV4-2	-	TGTGCCTGCAGCCAAGGCCCCGGGACAGGGAACACCGGGGAGCTGTTTTTT	CACSQGPGTGNTGELFF
TRBD1	15	TRBJ2-5	TRBV5-1	-	TGCGCCAGCAAAGCGACGGGCCAGGGGGAAGAGACCCAGTACTTC	CASKATGQGEETQYF
-	15	TRBJ2-1	TRBV11-1	-	TGTGCCAGCAGCCCTGCGGTCAGGTTATACAATGAGCAGTTCTTC	CASSPAVRLYNEQFF
TRBD2	13	TRBJ2-5	TRBV2	few	TGTGCCAGCAGTCGCGGGGGAGACGAGACCCAGTACTTC	CASSRGGDETQYF
-	13	TRBJ2-5	TRBV28	-	TGTGCCAGCAGTGTTGTGGTTACGGAGACCCAGTACTTC	CASSVVVTETQYF
-	13	TRBJ2-5	TRBV29-1	few	TGCAGCGCCCGACAGCTACACCAAGAGACCCAGTACTTC	CSARQLHQETQYF
-	18	TRBJ1-2	TRBV29-1	-	TGCAGCGTTGATGGCAGGAGGGCCATAAGGAACTCTAACTATGGCTACACCTTC	CSVDGRRAIRNSNYGYTF
-	15	TRBJ2-5	TRBV13	-	TGTGCCAGCAGCCCGCAATCCCCCCGCCAAGAGACCCAGTACTTC	CASSPQSPRQETQYF
-	13	TRBJ2-1	TRBV4-2	-	TGTGCCAGCAGCCCCGAGGGGGAGAATGAGCAGTTCTTC	CASSPEGENEQFF
-	18	TRBJ2-3	TRBV3-1	-	TGTGCCAGCAGCCCAAAGCGCAGGGGCAGCGGGGGCACAGATACGCAGTATTTT	CASSPKRRGSGGTDTQYF
TRBD1	14	TRBJ2-1	TRBV5-6	few	TGTGCCAGCAGCTGGACAGGGGGCGGATATGAGCAGTTCTTC	CASSWTGGGYEQFF
-	14	TRBJ2-3	TRBV10-3	-	TGTGCCATCAGTGAGCTCGGACAAGCGGATACGCAGTATTTT	CAISELGQADTQYF
TRBD1	15	TRBJ2-7	TRBV6-2/TRBV6-3	-	TGTGCCAGCAGTTACTTAGCCGGGACAGGCTACGAGCAGTACTTC	CASSYLAGTGYEQYF